The rows below give T cell receptor beta chains drawn from one sample of a study of blood T cell repertoires in COVID-19. The repertoire was sequenced with immunoSEQ multiplex PCR; TCRdb's copy has only in-frame clones and lacks some. In the table there are a few hundred thousand clones, about 87% of which are singletons. The sequenced sample consisted of peripheral blood. The receptors were gathered from a woman in her seventies with active or convalescent COVID-19. Each CDR3 is given with its conserved first and last residue. A D gene is named only where the DNA matches it firmly. The size of a clone is reported for some rows only, either as once, few or many, or as a class for expanded clones.

j_call clone_size d_call v_call cdr3_nt cdr3_aa
TRBJ1-1 . . TRBV18 TGTGCCAGCTCACCTGGTCAGGGTATTGTCACTGAAGCTTTCTTT CASSPGQGIVTEAFF
TRBJ2-7 . . TRBV7-9 TGTGCCAGCATCCGCGCGGGGGCAAATGCCTACGAGCAGTACTTC CASIRAGANAYEQYF
TRBJ2-2 . . TRBV19 TGTGCCAGTCAGGGGATGAGCACCGGGGAGCTGTTTTTT CASQGMSTGELFF
TRBJ2-7 . . TRBV14 TGTGCCAGCAGCCAAGGACTTGGTTACGAGCAGTACTTC CASSQGLGYEQYF
TRBJ1-2 once TRBD1 TRBV7-9 TGTGCCAGCAGCCCCGGGCCAGGGGGCCACACCTTC CASSPGPGGHTF
TRBJ2-2 few . TRBV5-4 TGTGCCAGCAGCTTGGACTTACGGTACGGGGAGCTGTTTTTT CASSLDLRYGELFF
TRBJ1-4 . . TRBV2 TGTGCCAGCAGGGCAGGGATAGGTAATGAAAAACTGTTTTTT CASRAGIGNEKLFF
TRBJ2-3 . . TRBV18 TGTGCCAGTTTTGCCGGGATCCAAGGGGATACGCAGTATTTT CASFAGIQGDTQYF
TRBJ1-1 few . TRBV6-2/TRBV6-3 TGTGCCAGCAGTTATGGGGCGGAGGGGACTGAAGCTTTCTTT CASSYGAEGTEAFF
TRBJ2-3 . . TRBV7-2 TGTGCCAGCAGCTTAGTCGCAGGGGTGACAGATACGCAGTATTTT CASSLVAGVTDTQYF
TRBJ1-5 . . TRBV7-9 TGTGCCAGCAGCTTATTGGGGGGGGATCAGCCCCAGCATTTT CASSLLGGDQPQHF
TRBJ2-5 . TRBD1 TRBV5-8 TGTGCCAGCAGCTCAGGGACAGGAGAAGAGACCCAGTACTTC CASSSGTGEETQYF
TRBJ2-1 . . TRBV19 TGTGCCAGTACCCAAAGTAGCTCGGGCTACAATGAGCAGTTCTTC CASTQSSSGYNEQFF
TRBJ2-7 once . TRBV2 TGTGCCAGCAGTGAGAGGTACGAGCAGTACTTC CASSERYEQYF
TRBJ1-3 few . TRBV7-2 TGTGCCAGCAGCGCTGACTCCTCTGGAAACACCATATATTTT CASSADSSGNTIYF
TRBJ1-2 once . TRBV6-5 TGTGCCAGCAGTTCACACATACGACAGGATGGCTACACCTTC CASSSHIRQDGYTF
TRBJ2-4 . . TRBV6-6 TGTGCCAGCAGTACCGGGGGGCGGGATTCCAAAAACATTCAGTACTTC CASSTGGRDSKNIQYF
TRBJ2-2 . . TRBV7-9 TGTGCCAGCAGTAGAAACACCGGGGAGCTGTTTTTT CASSRNTGELFF
TRBJ2-7 . . TRBV7-3 TGTGCCAGCAGCCGGGAGGGGGCGGGTGAGCAGTACTTC CASSREGAGEQYF
TRBJ1-4 . TRBD1 TRBV12-5 TGTGCTAGTGGTTCACAGGGGACGGAAAAACTGTTTTTT CASGSQGTEKLFF
TRBJ2-1 . . TRBV11-2 TGTGCCAGCAGAAGGGTAGGGGGTTCCTACAATGAGCAGTTCTTC CASRRVGGSYNEQFF
TRBJ1-1 . TRBD1 TRBV6-5 TGTGCCAGCAGCCCAATGGGACAGAGGAACACTGAAGCTTTCTTT CASSPMGQRNTEAFF
TRBJ1-4 . . TRBV6-5 TGTGCCAGCAGTTATCTCGGGGTCCCTAATGAAAAACTGTTTTTT CASSYLGVPNEKLFF
TRBJ2-1 . . TRBV19 TGTGCCAGTAGTATTCGTAGCGGAGCGTACAATGAGCAGTTCTTC CASSIRSGAYNEQFF
TRBJ1-3 . TRBD1 TRBV19 TGTGCCAGCAAACGGACAGGACCTACTGGAAACACCATATATTTT CASKRTGPTGNTIYF
TRBJ1-4 . TRBD1 TRBV3-1/TRBV3-2 TGTGCCAGCAGCCAAAGACAGGGTCAGGAGTATGAAAAACTGTTTTTT CASSQRQGQEYEKLFF
TRBJ2-2 . TRBD1 TRBV5-1 TGCGCCAGCAGCATGGGACAGGGGGCTCGTGGCGGGGAGCTGTTTTTT CASSMGQGARGGELFF
TRBJ1-6 . . TRBV14 TGTGCCAGCAGCCAAGATTTCGGGACTAGAGCTTCACCCCTCCACTTT CASSQDFGTRASPLHF
TRBJ2-7 . . TRBV5-6 TGTGCCAGCATTCAGGCGAGGGCTCCCTACGAGCAGTACTTC CASIQARAPYEQYF
TRBJ2-4 . . TRBV6-5 TGTGCCAGCAGTTATGACCCCCAGGGGTTGAACATTCAGTACTTC CASSYDPQGLNIQYF
TRBJ2-1 . . TRBV4-1 TGCGCCAGCAGCCAAGGCTCGACAGCCCAGGTGGCCTACAATGAGCAGTTCTTC CASSQGSTAQVAYNEQFF
TRBJ1-1 few TRBD1 TRBV3-1/TRBV3-2 TGTGCCAGCAGCCCTCAGACAGGGTCGGTAGCTTTCTTT CASSPQTGSVAFF
TRBJ1-6 . TRBD1 TRBV6-2/TRBV6-3 TGTGCCAGCAGTAACGGACAGGAGAATTCACCCCTCCACTTT CASSNGQENSPLHF
TRBJ1-2 . . TRBV27 TGTGCCAGCAGTTCCCCCCCTCCAGGCTCCTATGGCTACACCTTC CASSSPPPGSYGYTF
TRBJ1-2 few . TRBV21-1 TGTGCCAGCAGCAAAGAGAAGGAAGCGGATGACTATGGCTACACCTTC CASSKEKEADDYGYTF
TRBJ1-4 . . TRBV6-2/TRBV6-3 TGTGCCAGCAGTTACGCGGGGAACGCTGAAAAACTGTTTTTT CASSYAGNAEKLFF
TRBJ1-1 . . TRBV6-2/TRBV6-3 TGTGCCAGCAGTTATGAGGGCCGCACTGAAGCTTTCTTT CASSYEGRTEAFF
TRBJ1-2 . . TRBV5-1 TGCGCCAGCAGCGGAACAGGGCTGGATGGCTACACCTTC CASSGTGLDGYTF
TRBJ1-2 once . TRBV7-9 TGTGCCAGCAGCTTAGTAGGGGAAGGCTACACCTTC CASSLVGEGYTF
TRBJ1-5 once TRBD1 TRBV19 TGTGCCAGTACCCCGGACAGGGAGGGTCAGCCCCAGCATTTT CASTPDREGQPQHF
TRBJ1-2 . . TRBV4-3 TGCGCCAGCAGCCAAGCAAAGGGGTCGCGGCGTTCCGGCTACACCTTC CASSQAKGSRRSGYTF
TRBJ1-1 . . TRBV7-6 TGTGCCAGCAGCTTAGACCGGGGAACAGACTTCCCCGGTGAAGCTTTCTTT CASSLDRGTDFPGEAFF
TRBJ2-1 . . TRBV15 TGTGCCACCAGCAGACAGCGGTACACCTACAATGAGCAGTTCTTC CATSRQRYTYNEQFF
TRBJ1-1 . . TRBV3-1/TRBV3-2 TGTGCCAGCAGCCAATCGAGGTCAGCCACTGAAGCTTTCTTT CASSQSRSATEAFF